The 21 T cell receptor beta chains below all came from one sample that was sequenced in a study of Tregs in tolerant kidney transplant recipients. TCRdb keeps only in-frame clones here, not all; method: immunoSEQ multiplex PCR. The table records tens of thousands of clones, 80% to 85% of them present only once. The source material was CD4+ T cells from blood. These receptors all come from a human donor in good health.

The CDR3 spells CASIRGTGESYEQYF. CDR3 sequence (DNA): TGTGCCAGCATTAGAGGGACAGGGGAATCCTACGAGCAGTACTTC. The genes are TRBV21-1 and TRBJ2-7; the table's D call of TRBD1 was not tested on the DNA. TRBV21-1 is shown as a pseudogene. This CDR3 contains 15 residues.

The rearrangement links TRBV7-9 to TRBJ2-1; D is unclear. This CDR3 has 16 amino acids. Trimming took 2 bases from V and 0 from J, leaving 11 bases between them. The germline V gene has CDR1 SEHNR and CDR2 FQNEAQ (reference sequence). CDR3 coding DNA: TGTGCCAGCAGCTTAAAGGCAGAACTCTCCTACAATGAGCAGTTCTTC. It specifies CASSLKAELSYNEQFF.

The V and J genes are TRBV19 and TRBJ1-2, with a tentative D call TRBD1 (6 bases). This CDR3 is 14 amino acids long. The germline CDR1 and CDR2 sequences are LNHDA and SQIVND (reference sequence). V was clipped by 3 bases and J by 9 bases, with 17 bases between them. The CDR3 DNA reads TGTGCCAGTAGTATCTTGGGCACGGGGGCGAGCTACACCTTC. Amino acids: CASSILGTGASYTF.

The chain has TRBV5-6 and TRBJ2-2, with D perhaps matching TRBD1 (6 bases). The CDR3 sequence is 16 residues long. Germline V lookup: CDR1 SGHDT, CDR2 YYEEEE. V was shortened by 0 bases and J by 3 bases, with 12 bases between the two germline ends. CDR3 bases: TGTGCCAGCAGCTTGGGAAGGGGGTTTTACACCGGGGAGCTGTTTTTT. It translates to CASSLGRGFYTGELFF.

V gene TRBV7-8 combines with J gene TRBJ2-2, with D possibly matching TRBD2 (5 bases). There are 14 residues in the CDR3. CDR1 and CDR2 (germline): SGHVS, FQNEAQ. Trimming shortened V by 3 bases and J by 3 bases, and 8 bases separated the two germline ends. The CDR3 DNA reads as TGTGCCAGCAGCTTGAGGGAATACACCGGGGAGCTGTTTTTT. It translates to CASSLREYTGELFF. The whole variable domain, remainder taken from reference TRBV7-8 and TRBJ2-2, is GAGVSQSPRYKVAKRGQDVALRCDPISGHVSLFWYQQALGQGPEFLTYFQNEAQLDKSGLPSDRFFAERPEGSVSTLKIQRTQQEDSAVYLCASSLREYTGELFFGEGSRLTVL.

The rearrangement uses TRBV29-1 and TRBJ1-2, with a weak D call TRBD1 (6 bases). Germline V gene sequence: CDR1 SQVTM, CDR2 ANQGSEA. The V gene lost 4 bases and the J gene lost 0 bases, with 15 bases spanning the gap. The CDR3 consists of 15 residues. The CDR3 here is CSVVLRQAANYGYTF. The CDR3 nucleotides read TGCAGCGTTGTACTACGACAGGCAGCTAACTATGGCTACACCTTC.

V is TRBV18 and J is TRBJ2-3; possibly TRBD1 for D (5 bases). CDR3 size: 14 residues. Germline V gene sequence: CDR1 KGHSH, CDR2 LQKENI. Trimming took off 6 bases at V and 11 bases at J, with 21 bases between the two ends. The CDR3 DNA reads as TGTGCCAGCTCGCGCCAAGGGCACCCAGGGATGCAGTATTTT. Its translation is CASSRQGHPGMQYF.

This chain connects TRBV2 to TRBJ2-7; TRBD2 might be the D (6 bases). Germline values: CDR1 SNHLY, CDR2 FYNNEI. This CDR3 comprises 14 residues. V lost 6 bases, J lost 4 bases, and 16 bases lay in between. The CDR3 sequence is CASRGGTVQYEQYF. CDR3 in DNA: TGTGCCAGCAGAGGCGGGACTGTCCAATACGAGCAGTACTTC.

V gene TRBV30 combines with J gene TRBJ1-2, with 10 nucleotides matching TRBD1. CDR3 size: 15 residues. Germline CDR1 is GTSNPN and CDR2 is SVGIG (reference sequence). Trimming removed 0 bases from V and 8 bases from J; junction bases left unmatched: 9. The CDR3 reads CAWSVVFRDRGGYTF. CDR3 bases: TGTGCCTGGAGTGTAGTATTTCGGGACAGGGGAGGCTACACCTTC. The variable domain in full, with the rest retrieved from reference TRBV30 and TRBJ1-2, is SQTIHQWPATLVQPVGSPLSLECTVEGTSNPNLYWYRQAAGRGLQLLFYSVGIGQISSEVPQNLSASRPQDRQFILSSKKLLLSDSGFYLCAWSVVFRDRGGYTFGSGTRLTVV.

This CDR3 is CASSQVARRDYTGELFF. CDR3 coding DNA: TGCGCCAGCAGCCAAGTGGCCCGGCGGGACTACACCGGGGAGCTGTTTTTT. V usage is TRBV4-3 and J usage is TRBJ2-2, with a possible D match to TRBD2 (6 bases). Germline V gives CDR1 LGHNA, CDR2 YSLEER. The CDR3 contains 17 residues. V was trimmed by 1 base and J by 3 bases, leaving 15 bases between them.

This chain connects TRBV18 to TRBJ1-1, with D possibly TRBD1 on 5 matching bases. Germline V gene lookup returns CDR1 KGHSH and CDR2 LQKENI. Deletions cut 5 bases from V and 11 bases from J, with 15 bases between. CDR3 size: 12 residues. Here the CDR3 reads CASSSGPGDAFF. CDR3 nucleotides: TGTGCCAGCTCATCGGGACCCGGGGATGCTTTCTTT. The full variable domain, with the rest looked up from reference TRBV18 and TRBJ1-1, is NAGVMQNPRHLVRRRGQEARLRCSPMKGHSHVYWYRQLPEEGLKFMVYLQKENIIDESGMPKERFSAEFPKEGPSILRIQQVVRGDSAAYFCASSSGPGDAFFGQGTRLTVV.

The rearrangement links TRBV11-2 to TRBJ1-1; 9 bases are a match to TRBD1. Germline CDR1 SGHAT, CDR2 FQNNGV. J lost 0 bases, V lost 5 bases, and 4 bases had no gene match. The CDR3 spans 15 residues. Here the CDR3 reads CASSTWTGVNTEAFF. In nucleotides, the CDR3 is TGTGCCAGCAGCACTTGGACAGGGGTGAACACTGAAGCTTTCTTT. Variable domain in full (rest from reference TRBV11-2 and TRBJ1-1): EAGVAQSPRYKIIEKRQSVAFWCNPISGHATLYWYQQILGQGPKLLIQFQNNGVVDDSQLPKDRFSAERLKGVDSTLKIQPAKLEDSAVYLCASSTWTGVNTEAFFGQGTRLTVV.

The genes are TRBV19 and TRBJ1-3; D uncertain. The germline CDR1 and CDR2 sequences are LNHDA and SQIVND (reference sequence). The V end lost 2 bases, the J end lost 4 bases, and 6 bases lay between the germline ends. This CDR3 has 13 amino acids. The CDR3 DNA is TGTGCCAGTAGTATAACGGGGGGAAACACCATATATTTT. Amino acids: CASSITGGNTIYF.

The chain has TRBV7-9 and TRBJ2-5; perhaps TRBD2 as D (5 bases). CDR3 length: 12 residues. Trimming stripped 7 bases from V and 7 bases from J, with 13 bases between. Germline V gene sequence: CDR1 SEHNR, CDR2 FQNEAQ (reference sequence). CDR3 sequence reads: CASTAGLGTQYF. The CDR3 DNA follows: TGTGCCAGCACCGCGGGCCTAGGGACCCAGTACTTC.

The chain has TRBV2 and TRBJ1-3, with TRBD1 matching 7 bases. Germline assignment: CDR1 SNHLY and CDR2 FYNNEI. V shed 8 bases and J 4 bases; nucleotides not matched to a gene: 11. This CDR3 has 15 residues. The CDR3 spells CASEFGTERGNTIYF. The CDR3, as DNA: TGTGCCAGCGAGTTCGGGACAGAACGGGGAAACACCATATATTTT.

This chain links TRBV10-3 with TRBJ1-6; D uncertain. The CDR3 consists of 15 residues. Germline values: CDR1 ENHRY, CDR2 SYGVKD. V lost 0 bases, J lost 6 bases, and 9 bases lay in between. CDR3: CAISESPVANSPLHF. The CDR3 DNA reads as TGTGCCATCAGTGAGTCGCCCGTAGCTAATTCACCCCTCCACTTT.

V usage is TRBV7-2 and J usage is TRBJ2-3, with D possibly called TRBD1 or TRBD2 (6 bases each). Germline V gives CDR1 SGHTA, CDR2 FQGNSA. Trimming stripped 3 bases from V and 4 bases from J, with 11 bases between. This CDR3 is 14 amino acids long. CDR3 in amino acids: CASSFGGQSDTQYF. CDR3 bases: TGTGCCAGCAGCTTTGGGGGGCAATCAGATACGCAGTATTTT. Based on the CDR3 plus reference TRBV7-2 and TRBJ2-3, the full variable domain is GAGVSQSPSNKVTEKGKDVELRCDPISGHTALYWYRQSLGQGLEFLIYFQGNSAPDKSGLPSDRFSAERTGGSVSTLTIQRTQQEDSAVYLCASSFGGQSDTQYFGPGTRLTVL.

The sample holds many counts of this clone. The rearrangement uses TRBV5-1 and TRBJ2-3; D possibly corresponds to TRBD2 (6 bases). Germline lookup yields CDR1 SGHRS and CDR2 YFSETQ. The CDR3 loop spans 15 amino acids. V was cut by 3 bases and J by 4 bases, with 15 bases left in between. The CDR3 sequence: CASSSGLRLADTQYF. CDR3 DNA: TGCGCCAGCAGCTCGGGACTCCGTTTAGCAGATACGCAGTATTTT.

The chain is built from TRBV4-1 and TRBJ1-5; D unresolved. Germline V gene data show CDR1 as MGHRA and CDR2 as YSYEKL. Trimming stripped 6 bases from V and 10 bases from J, with 19 bases between. The length of the CDR3 is 14 residues. The CDR3 DNA reads TGCGCCAGCAGGCCCGGGGTTGGGCGTATACCCCAGCATTTT. Translating gives CASRPGVGRIPQHF.

The chain recombines TRBV6-5 with TRBJ2-5, with D unresolved. Trimming took off 5 bases at V and 5 bases at J, with 12 bases between the two ends. The CDR3 is made up of 13 amino acids. Germline CDR1 reads MNHEY; CDR2 reads SVGAGI. The CDR3 sequence: CASSLPPEETQYF. DNA of the CDR3: TGTGCCAGCAGTCTCCCGCCCGAGGAGACCCAGTACTTC.

V and J are TRBV6-5 and TRBJ1-1; D is undetermined. V lost 0 bases and J lost 6, with 14 bases in between. CDR1 is MNHEY, CDR2 SVGAGI, per germline. CDR3 length equals 15 residues. CDR3 sequence reads: CASSYSRTGGAEAFF. The CDR3 DNA reads TGTGCCAGCAGTTACTCCCGGACGGGCGGAGCTGAAGCTTTCTTT.